This note documents a single T cell receptor beta chain sequence. This entry belongs to a study of T cell changes during pregnancy in multiple sclerosis. Produced via immunoSEQ multiplex PCR; TCRdb's table is partial and in-frame only. The table shows about 39,000 clones, with almost 95% occurring only once. Germline V gives CDR1 SGHVS, CDR2 FNYEAQ. Trimming cost V 3 bases and J 9 bases; bases outside gene matches: 11. The CDR3 loop spans 17 amino acids. The sequenced sample was CD4+ T cells from peripheral blood mononuclear cells, obtained after pregnancy. The genes are TRBV7-6 and TRBJ2-1, with 13 bases identical to TRBD2. This clonotype was obtained from a female donor with multiple sclerosis, enrolled in a pregnancy study. The CDR3 loop reads CASSFPPLAGGRSEQFF. The CDR3 nucleotides read TGTGCCAGCAGCTTTCCACCACTAGCGGGGGGGCGGAGTGAGCAGTTCTTC.